Listed below are T cell receptor beta chains from one sample, sequenced in a study of PD-1 blockade in classical Hodgkin lymphoma. Produced via immunoSEQ multiplex PCR; TCRdb's table is partial and in-frame only. The sample contains 100,000 to 120,000 clones, roughly 89% of which appear only once. The material sequenced was peripheral blood mononuclear cells (PBMCs), taken before the fourth cycle of nivolumab. The receptor source for this set is a human donor with classical Hodgkin lymphoma. The CDR3 runs from the conserved cysteine through the conserved F or W.

TRBV9 CASSAGQPPAYGYTF
TRBV19 CASSIDASGRVYEQYF
TRBV25-1 CASSASGITYEQYF
TRBV4-2 CASSQDWGTGVSKGSWEQYF
TRBV9 CASSVAPHYEQYF
TRBV4-1 CASSQLLGEQYF
TRBV7-8 CASSLGASSSGIYNEQFF
TRBV6-1 CASSGLGGGNQPQHF
TRBV27 CASSWAENTEAFF
TRBV30 CALITGTSGRRGHNEQFF
TRBV29-1 CSAGTGPGNTIYF
TRBV19 CASSSATGGNQPQHF
TRBV7-2 CASSQGPSQNEQFF
TRBV4-1 CASSPGGGRTDTQYF
TRBV6-5 CASSYPGQEQYF
TRBV25-1 CASRARTGTKAFF
TRBV5-6 CASSLTTDYNEQFF
TRBV7-9 CASSPPTGGWTEAFF
TRBV19 CATQVGTGSEKLFF
TRBV5-1 CASSTRTGSYEQYF
TRBV4-1 CASSQVAGARTDTQYF
TRBV29-1 CSVDSSYNEQFF
TRBV28 CASSPVGQGARGYTF
TRBV5-4 CASRLTGGRETQYF
TRBV6-5 CASTTFTSNSPLHF
TRBV29-1 CSVGTSGRRNEQFF
TRBV6-5 CASSYSGGLTEAFF
TRBV30 CAWKGLGETQYF
TRBV2 CASSEVRGAGYGYTF
TRBV5-1 CASSQTQVSGGYEQFF
TRBV18 CASSPGSEGTEAFF